This TCR beta chain originates from a study of CD8+CD57+ T cells in acquired aplastic anemia. A single count supports this clonotype. At one of its ends the junction is not consistent with the germline gene, which may arise from a read error. The TCR beta profiling, which covered VDJ combination and CDR3 sequence, was carried out using genomic DNA as the template. Via MiXCR, TCRdb re-called the reads, giving one row per CDR3 protein. The sample records 95,000 to 150,000 distinct CDR3 sequences, about 40% being singletons. The CDR3 runs to 12 residues. CDR1 SNHLY and CDR2 FYNNEI come from the germline V gene. Before being chosen for sequencing, patients had shown CD8+CD57+ cell expansion by flow cytometry.

The sample comprised sorted CD4+, CD8+, or CD8+CD57+ T cells (not recorded which) from PBMCs. This sequence joins TRBV2 and TRBJ1-1; a possible D gene is TRBD1 (6 bases). This clonotype was sampled from a human donor with aplastic anemia. The CDR3 reads CASSGTASEAFF. CDR3 bases: TGTGCCAGCAGTGGGACAGCATCTGAAGCTTTCTTC.